The entry that follows covers one T cell receptor beta chain sequence. What it binds is unknown. This sample is drawn from a study of shared clonotypes between healthy human individuals. Study findings and constraints: Estimated richness values were generally larger in naive subsets than in memory subsets.

The healthy adult donors were HIV-negative and reported no recent acute infections or vaccinations. The authors' processing: Quality scores were absent from the junction-only immunoSEQ sequences, so filtering differed. Method: immunoSEQ multiplex PCR; TCRdb's copy keeps in-frame clones and lacks some. V and J calls plus clone size are reproduced from that table; the DNA served to infer D and trimming. This sample has 550,000 to 700,000 clones; about three quarters occur once, and the top ten carry roughly 2%. The CDR3 spans 17 residues. Trimming took off 0 bases at V and 0 bases at J, with 16 bases between the two ends. Germline V gives CDR1 SGHNT, CDR2 YYREEE (reference sequence).

The chain recombines TRBV5-4 with TRBJ2-7; D is perhaps TRBD1 or TRBD2 (5 bases each). This clonotype was sampled from a woman aged 30 to 39 in good health. The specimen sequenced was memory CD4+ T cells sorted from blood. The subset is: CD45RA-negative fraction. The CDR3 DNA follows: TGTGCCAGCAGCTTGGGCGGGCCTGGGACGAGCTCCTACGAGCAGTACTTC. Translation: CASSLGGPGTSSYEQYF.